Sequencing of this TCR beta chain was carried out in a study of blood T cells in healthy people across ages. The overall study: In model experiments, template switching was able to capture about one barcoded beta molecule for every two T cells that were present. Study-wide points: Per million T cells, TCR beta diversity dropped roughly linearly as age increased.

This clonotype was detected many times. The target antigen is unknown. PCR was performed a second time for about 7 to 12 cycles using a sample-barcoded 5' primer and a J-beta primer mix. Every molecule of cDNA carried a tag from a template-switch adaptor with 12 random nucleotides. MiXCR, run by TCRdb on the 5' RACE reads, gives a single entry per CDR3 protein. The sample has 1.4 million to 1.5 million distinct CDR3 sequences, 42% seen once. Trimming left V 4 bases short and J 5 bases short, with 13 bases between. This CDR3 has 13 amino acids. The germline CDR1 and CDR2 sequences are SQVTM and ANQGSEA.

The TCR was taken from a young woman in good health. The specimen sequenced was blood. V gene TRBV29-1 combines with J gene TRBJ2-3; D might be TRBD2 (6 bases). CDR3 loop: CSVGTGTLDTQYF. CDR3 DNA: TGCAGCGTTGGGACCGGGACTCTAGATACGCAGTATTTT.